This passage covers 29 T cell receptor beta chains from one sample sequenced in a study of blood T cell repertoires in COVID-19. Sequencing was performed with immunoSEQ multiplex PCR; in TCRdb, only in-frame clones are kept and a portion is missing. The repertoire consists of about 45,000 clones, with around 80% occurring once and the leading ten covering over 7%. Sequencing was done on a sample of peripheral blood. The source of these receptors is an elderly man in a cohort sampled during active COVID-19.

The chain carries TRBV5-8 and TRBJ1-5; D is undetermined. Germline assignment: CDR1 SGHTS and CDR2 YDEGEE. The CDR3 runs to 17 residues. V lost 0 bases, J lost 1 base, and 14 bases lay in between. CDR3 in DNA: TGTGCCAGCAGCTTGGGTGCCTCATGGAGGAGCAATCAGCCCCAGCATTTT. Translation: CASSLGASWRSNQPQHF.

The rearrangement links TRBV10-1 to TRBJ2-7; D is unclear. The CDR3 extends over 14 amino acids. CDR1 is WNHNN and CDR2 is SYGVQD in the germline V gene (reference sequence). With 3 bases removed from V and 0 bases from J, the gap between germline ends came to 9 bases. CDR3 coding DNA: TGCGCCAGCAGTGAAACAACAGACTCCTACGAGCAGTACTTC. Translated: CASSETTDSYEQYF.

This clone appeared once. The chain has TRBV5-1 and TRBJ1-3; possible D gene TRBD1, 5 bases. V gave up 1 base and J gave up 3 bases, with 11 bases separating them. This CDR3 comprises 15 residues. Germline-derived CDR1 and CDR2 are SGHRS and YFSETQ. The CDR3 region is CASSLLPQGGNTIYF. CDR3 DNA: TGCGCCAGCAGCTTGCTTCCGCAGGGTGGAAACACCATATATTTT. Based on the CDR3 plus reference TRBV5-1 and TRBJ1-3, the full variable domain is KAGVTQTPRYLIKTRGQQVTLSCSPISGHRSVSWYQQTPGQGLQFLFEYFSETQRNKGNFPGRFSGRQFSNSRSEMNVSTLELGDSALYLCASSLLPQGGNTIYFGEGSWLTVV.

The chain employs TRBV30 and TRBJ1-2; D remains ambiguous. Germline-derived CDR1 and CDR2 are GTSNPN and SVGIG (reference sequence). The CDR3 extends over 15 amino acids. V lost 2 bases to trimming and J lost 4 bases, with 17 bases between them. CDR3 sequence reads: CAWSSSALGGYGYTF. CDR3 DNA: TGTGCCTGGAGTTCCTCGGCCCTCGGAGGCTATGGCTACACCTTC.

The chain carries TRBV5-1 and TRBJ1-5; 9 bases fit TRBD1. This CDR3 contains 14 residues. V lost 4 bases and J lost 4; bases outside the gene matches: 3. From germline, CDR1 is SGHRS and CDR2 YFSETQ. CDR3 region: CASSKTGGNQPQHF. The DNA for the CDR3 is TGCGCCAGCAGCAAGACAGGGGGAAATCAGCCCCAGCATTTT.

CDR3 sequence: CASSSGLKAYEQYF. CDR3 bases: TGTGCCAGCAGCTCCGGACTGAAAGCCTACGAGCAGTACTTC. The genes are TRBV5-6 and TRBJ2-7, with D maybe TRBD2 (5 bases). The V end lost 3 bases, the J end lost 2 bases, and 12 bases lay between the germline ends. The CDR3 is 14 amino acids. The germline gives CDR1 SGHDT, CDR2 YYEEEE. The full variable domain, its missing parts supplied by reference TRBV5-6 and TRBJ2-7, is DAGVTQSPTHLIKTRGQQVTLRCSPKSGHDTVSWYQQALGQGPQFIFQYYEEEERQRGNFPDRFSGHQFPNYSSELNVNALLLGDSALYLCASSSGLKAYEQYFGPGTRLTVT.

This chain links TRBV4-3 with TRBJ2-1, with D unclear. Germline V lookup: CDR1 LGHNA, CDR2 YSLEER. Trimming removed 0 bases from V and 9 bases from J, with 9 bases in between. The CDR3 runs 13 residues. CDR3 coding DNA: TGCGCCAGCAGCCAAGAAAATGGCAGTGAGCAGTTCTTC. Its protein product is CASSQENGSEQFF.

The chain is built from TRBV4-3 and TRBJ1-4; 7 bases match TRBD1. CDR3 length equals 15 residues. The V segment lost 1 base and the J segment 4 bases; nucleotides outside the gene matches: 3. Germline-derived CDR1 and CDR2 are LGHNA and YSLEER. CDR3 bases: TGCGCCAGCAGCCAAGTACAGGGGTATAATGAAAAACTGTTTTTT. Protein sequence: CASSQVQGYNEKLFF.

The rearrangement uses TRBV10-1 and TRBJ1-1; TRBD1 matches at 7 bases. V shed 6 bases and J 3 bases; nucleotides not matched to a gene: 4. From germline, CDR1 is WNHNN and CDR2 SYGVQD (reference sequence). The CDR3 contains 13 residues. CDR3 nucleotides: TGCGCCAGCAGCGACACAGGGGACACTGAAGCTTTCTTT. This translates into CASSDTGDTEAFF.

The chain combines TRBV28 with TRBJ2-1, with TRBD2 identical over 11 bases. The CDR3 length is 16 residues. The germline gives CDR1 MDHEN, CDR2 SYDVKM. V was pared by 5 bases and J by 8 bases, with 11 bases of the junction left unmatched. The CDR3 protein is CASSGTGTSGLHEQFF. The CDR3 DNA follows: TGTGCCAGCAGTGGAACCGGGACTAGCGGTCTGCATGAGCAGTTCTTC. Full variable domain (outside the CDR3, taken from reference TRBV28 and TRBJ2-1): DVKVTQSSRYLVKRTGEKVFLECVQDMDHENMFWYRQDPGLGLRLIYFSYDVKMKEKGDIPEGYSVSREKKERFSLILESASTNQTSMYLCASSGTGTSGLHEQFFGPGTRLTVL.

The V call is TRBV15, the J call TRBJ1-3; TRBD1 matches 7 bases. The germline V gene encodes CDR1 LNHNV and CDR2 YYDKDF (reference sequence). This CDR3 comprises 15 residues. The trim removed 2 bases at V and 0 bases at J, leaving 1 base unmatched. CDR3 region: CATSRTGDSGNTIYF. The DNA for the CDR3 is TGTGCCACCAGCAGAACAGGGGACTCTGGAAACACCATATATTTT. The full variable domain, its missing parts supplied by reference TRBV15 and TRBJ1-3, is DAMVIQNPRYQVTQFGKPVTLSCSQTLNHNVMYWYQQKSSQAPKLLFHYYDKDFNNEADTPDNFQSRRPNTSFCFLDIRSPGLGDTAMYLCATSRTGDSGNTIYFGEGSWLTVV.

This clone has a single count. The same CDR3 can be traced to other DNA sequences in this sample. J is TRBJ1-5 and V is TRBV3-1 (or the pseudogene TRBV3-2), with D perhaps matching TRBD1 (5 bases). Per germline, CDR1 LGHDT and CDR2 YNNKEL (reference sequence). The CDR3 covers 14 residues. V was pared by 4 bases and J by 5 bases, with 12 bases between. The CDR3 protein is CASSRSTGDQPQHF. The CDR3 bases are TGTGCCAGCAGCCGTTCGACGGGGGATCAGCCCCAGCATTTT.

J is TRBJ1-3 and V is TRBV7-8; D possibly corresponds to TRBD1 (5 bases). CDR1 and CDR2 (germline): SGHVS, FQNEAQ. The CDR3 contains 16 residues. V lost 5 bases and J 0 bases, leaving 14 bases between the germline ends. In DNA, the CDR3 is TGTGCCAGCAGCCCGCAAGACGGGGGCTCTGGAAACACCATATATTTT. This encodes CASSPQDGGSGNTIYF.

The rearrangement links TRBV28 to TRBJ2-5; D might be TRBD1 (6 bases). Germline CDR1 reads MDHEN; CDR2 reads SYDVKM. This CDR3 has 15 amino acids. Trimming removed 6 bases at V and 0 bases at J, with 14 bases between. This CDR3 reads CASREDSVYQETQYF. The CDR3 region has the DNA TGTGCCAGCAGAGAGGACAGCGTGTACCAAGAGACCCAGTACTTC.

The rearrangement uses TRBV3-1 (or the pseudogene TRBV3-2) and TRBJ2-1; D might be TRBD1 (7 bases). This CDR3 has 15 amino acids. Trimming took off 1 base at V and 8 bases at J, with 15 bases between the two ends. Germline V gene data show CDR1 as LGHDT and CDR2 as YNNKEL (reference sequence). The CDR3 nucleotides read TGTGCCAGCAGCCAAGCCAGGGGGATAGCGGATGAGCAGTTCTTC. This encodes CASSQARGIADEQFF.

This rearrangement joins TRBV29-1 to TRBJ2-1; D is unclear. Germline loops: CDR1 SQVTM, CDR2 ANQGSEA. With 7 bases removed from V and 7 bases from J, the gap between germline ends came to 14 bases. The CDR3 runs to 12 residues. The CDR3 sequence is CSGTEKRNEQFF. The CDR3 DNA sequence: TGCAGCGGTACGGAGAAGAGGAATGAGCAGTTCTTC.

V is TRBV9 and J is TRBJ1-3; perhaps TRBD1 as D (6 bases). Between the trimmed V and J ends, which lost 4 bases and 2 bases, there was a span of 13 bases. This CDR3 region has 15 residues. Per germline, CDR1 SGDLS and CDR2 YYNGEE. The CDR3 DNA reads TGTGCCAGCAGCAACAGGGCAGGAACTGGAAACACCATATATTTT. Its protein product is CASSNRAGTGNTIYF.

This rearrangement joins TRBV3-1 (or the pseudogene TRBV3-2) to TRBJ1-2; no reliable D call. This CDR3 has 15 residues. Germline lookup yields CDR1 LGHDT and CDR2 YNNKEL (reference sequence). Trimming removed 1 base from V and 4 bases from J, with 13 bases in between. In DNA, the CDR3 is TGTGCCAGCAGCCAAGGGGCAGTTTTCCGCTATGGCTACACCTTC. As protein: CASSQGAVFRYGYTF.

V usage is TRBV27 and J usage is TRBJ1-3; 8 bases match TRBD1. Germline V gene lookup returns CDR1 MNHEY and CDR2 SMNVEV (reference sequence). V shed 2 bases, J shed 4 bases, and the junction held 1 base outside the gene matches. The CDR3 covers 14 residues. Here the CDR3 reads CASSLGTGGNTIYF. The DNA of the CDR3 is TGTGCCAGCAGTTTAGGGACAGGAGGAAACACCATATATTTT.

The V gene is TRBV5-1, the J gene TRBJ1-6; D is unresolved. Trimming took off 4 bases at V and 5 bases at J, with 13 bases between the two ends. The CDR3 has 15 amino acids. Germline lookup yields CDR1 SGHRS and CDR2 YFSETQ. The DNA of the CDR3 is TGCGCCAGCAGCCCTGGCCCCCATGATAATTCACCCCTCCACTTT. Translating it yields CASSPGPHDNSPLHF.

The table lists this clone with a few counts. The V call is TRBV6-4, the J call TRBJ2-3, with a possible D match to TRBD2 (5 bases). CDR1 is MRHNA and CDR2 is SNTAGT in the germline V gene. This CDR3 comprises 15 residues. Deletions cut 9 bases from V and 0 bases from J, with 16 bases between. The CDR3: CASAPRGSSTDTQYF. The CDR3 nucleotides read TGTGCCAGTGCCCCCCGGGGTTCTAGCACAGATACGCAGTATTTT.

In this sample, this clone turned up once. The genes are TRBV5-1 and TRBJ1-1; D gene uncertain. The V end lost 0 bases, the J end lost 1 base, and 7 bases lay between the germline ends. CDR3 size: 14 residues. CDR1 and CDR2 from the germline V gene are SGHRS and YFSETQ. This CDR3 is CASSLGGQNTEAFF. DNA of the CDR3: TGCGCCAGCAGCTTGGGAGGGCAGAACACTGAAGCTTTCTTT.

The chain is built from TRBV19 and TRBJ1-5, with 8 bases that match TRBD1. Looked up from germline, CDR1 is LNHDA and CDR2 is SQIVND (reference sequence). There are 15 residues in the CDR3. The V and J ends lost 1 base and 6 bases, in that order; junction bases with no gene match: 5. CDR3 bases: TGTGCCAGTAGTATAGCAGGGGGCAGGAGTCAGCCCCAGCATTTT. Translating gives CASSIAGGRSQPQHF.

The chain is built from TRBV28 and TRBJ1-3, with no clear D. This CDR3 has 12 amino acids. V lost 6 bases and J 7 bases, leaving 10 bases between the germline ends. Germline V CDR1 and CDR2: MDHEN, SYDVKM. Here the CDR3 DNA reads TGTGCCAGCAGCCGTCCAGGCAACACCATATATTTT. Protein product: CASSRPGNTIYF.

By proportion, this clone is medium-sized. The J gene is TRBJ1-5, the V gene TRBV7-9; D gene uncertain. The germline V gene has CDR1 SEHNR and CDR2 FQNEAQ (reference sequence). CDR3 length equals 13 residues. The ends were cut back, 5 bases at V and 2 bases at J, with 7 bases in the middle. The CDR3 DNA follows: TGTGCCAGCAGCCGGGAAGGCAATCAGCCCCAGCATTTT. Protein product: CASSREGNQPQHF.

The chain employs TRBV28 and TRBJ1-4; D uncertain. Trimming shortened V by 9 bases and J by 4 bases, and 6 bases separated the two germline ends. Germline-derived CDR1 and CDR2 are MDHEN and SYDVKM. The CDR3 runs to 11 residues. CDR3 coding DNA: TGTGCCAGTGAGGGTAATGAAAAACTGTTTTTT. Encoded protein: CASEGNEKLFF.

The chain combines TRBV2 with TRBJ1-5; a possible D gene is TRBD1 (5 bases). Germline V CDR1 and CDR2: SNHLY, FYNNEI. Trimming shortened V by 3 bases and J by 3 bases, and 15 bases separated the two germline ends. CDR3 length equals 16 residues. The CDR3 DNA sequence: TGTGCCAGCAGTGAGCAGGGAAACAGGAACAATCAGCCCCAGCATTTT. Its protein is CASSEQGNRNNQPQHF.

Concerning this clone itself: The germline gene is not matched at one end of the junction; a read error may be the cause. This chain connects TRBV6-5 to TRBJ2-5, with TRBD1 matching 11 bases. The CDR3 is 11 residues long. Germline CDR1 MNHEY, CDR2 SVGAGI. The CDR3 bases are TGTGCCAGCAGCTACGGACAGGGGGCTCACTTC. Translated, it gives CASSYGQGAHF.

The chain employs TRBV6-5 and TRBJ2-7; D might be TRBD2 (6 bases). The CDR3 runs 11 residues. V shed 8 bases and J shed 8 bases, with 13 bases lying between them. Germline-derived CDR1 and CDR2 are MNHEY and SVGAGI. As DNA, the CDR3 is TGTGCCAGCGCTTCTGGCGGGAAGCAGTACTTC. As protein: CASASGGKQYF.